This T cell receptor beta chain stems from a study of OX40 agonist ivuxolimab in advanced cancers. The wider study: The patients received ivuxolimab by intravenous route every 2 weeks at 0.01 to 10 mg/kg. Whole-study results and caveats: Doses of 0.1 to 3.0 mg/kg were accompanied by clonal expansion of CD4+ and CD8+ blood T cells by week 6. There were, on average, more expanded clones in CD8+ T cells than in CD4+. Low levels of normalized T-cell clonal expansion also appeared in some nonresponders.

Here immunoSEQ multiplex PCR was the method, and the copy in TCRdb shows in-frame clones only, minus some. Among about 79,000 clones listed, around 92% were seen once. In the case of this clone: The antigen is undetermined.

CDR1 is SGHNT and CDR2 is YYREEE in the germline V gene (reference sequence). V lost 2 bases, J lost 3 bases, and 14 bases lay in between. The CDR3 contains 15 residues. The TCR originated in an adult with an advanced solid tumor such as melanoma, head and neck, liver or kidney cancer. Sequencing was performed on CD4+ or CD8+ T cells sorted from blood, taken in a trial of the OX40 agonist ivuxolimab. J is TRBJ1-1 and V is TRBV5-4; D ambiguous. Here the CDR3 reads CASSFRTGEYTEAFF. The CDR3 bases are TGTGCCAGCAGCTTCAGAACGGGCGAGTACACTGAAGCTTTCTTT.